This section outlines one T cell receptor beta chain sequence together with its context. CDR1 and CDR2 from the germline V gene are MNHEY and SMNVEV (reference sequence). The CDR3 sequence is 15 residues long. Trimming took 6 bases from V and 3 from J, leaving 15 bases between them. The data stem from a study of blood T cell repertoires in COVID-19. Background on the study: The United States, Italy and Spain provided the acute and convalescent COVID-19 samples.

Authors' methods: Estimation of nucleated cell counts was performed using reference gene primer amplification. Clones were sequenced by immunoSEQ multiplex PCR, and TCRdb holds only the in-frame ones, with some missing. V, J and clone size reflect that table, while D and trimming were determined from the DNA. This table holds 200,000 or so clones, about 80% found once. This TCR was sampled from a human donor with acute or convalescent COVID-19. The donor label of this sample is uncertain. The sample comprised peripheral blood. V and J are TRBV27 and TRBJ2-1; D uncertain. This chain's CDR3 is CASSPGSKYYNEQFF. CDR3 in DNA: TGTGCCAGCAGCCCCGGGTCGAAGTACTACAATGAGCAGTTCTTC.